This T cell receptor (beta chain) was identified during a study of radiation and T cells in renal cell carcinoma. Study details: Nephrectomy followed 15 Gy stereotactic body radiation by 4 weeks.

Method: immunoSEQ multiplex PCR; TCRdb's copy keeps in-frame clones and lacks some. The sample consists of around 120,000 clones, over 75% of them appearing once. Noted time point: blood 2 weeks post-SBRT. Treatment here: 15 Gy SBRT to primary tumor, nephrectomy 4 weeks later. From germline, CDR1 is LNHDA and CDR2 SQIVND (reference sequence). There are 14 residues in the CDR3. Trimming pared 11 bases from V and 4 bases from J, leaving 17 bases between. The V and J genes are TRBV19 and TRBJ2-2; tentative D call: TRBD1 (5 bases). Here the sequenced sample was blood, taken from a patient whose treatment included radiotherapy and nephrectomy. This clonotype was obtained from a woman aged 55-70 years with renal cell carcinoma. The chain's CDR3 is CAAAPGWGTGELFF. The CDR3 region has the DNA TGTGCCGCAGCCCCAGGGTGGGGCACCGGGGAGCTGTTTTTT.